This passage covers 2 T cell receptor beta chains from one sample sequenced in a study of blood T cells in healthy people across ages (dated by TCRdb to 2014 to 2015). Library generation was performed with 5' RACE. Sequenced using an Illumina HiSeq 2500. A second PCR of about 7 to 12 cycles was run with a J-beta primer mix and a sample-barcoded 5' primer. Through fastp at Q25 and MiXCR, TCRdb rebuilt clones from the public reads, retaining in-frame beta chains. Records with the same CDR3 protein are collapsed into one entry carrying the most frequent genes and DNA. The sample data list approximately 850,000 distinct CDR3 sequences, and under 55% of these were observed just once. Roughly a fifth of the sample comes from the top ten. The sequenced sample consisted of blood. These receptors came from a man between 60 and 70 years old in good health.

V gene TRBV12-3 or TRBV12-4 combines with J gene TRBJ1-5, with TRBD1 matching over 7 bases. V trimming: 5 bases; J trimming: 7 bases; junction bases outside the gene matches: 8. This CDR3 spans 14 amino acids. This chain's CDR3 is CASSPDRVRQPQHF. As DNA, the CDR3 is TGTGCCAGCAGTCCAGACAGGGTTAGACAGCCCCAGCATTTT.

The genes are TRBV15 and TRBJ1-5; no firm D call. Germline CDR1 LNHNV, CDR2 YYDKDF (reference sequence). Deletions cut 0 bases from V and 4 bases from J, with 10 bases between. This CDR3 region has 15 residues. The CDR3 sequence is CATSRDKFFNQPQHF. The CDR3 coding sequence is TGTGCCACCAGCAGAGATAAGTTTTTTAATCAGCCCCAGCATTTT.